A single TCR beta chain is shown here with its context. Its antigen is currently unknown. This entry comes from a study of T cell responses to AZD1222 COVID-19 vaccine. Germline V gene lookup returns CDR1 LNHDA and CDR2 SQIVND (reference sequence). Losses at the gene ends were 0 bases for V and 14 bases for J; bases not matched to a gene: 8. This CDR3 is built from 14 residues. TCRdb's copy holds only in-frame clones and misses some; the assay was immunoSEQ multiplex PCR. The table shows about 180,000 clones, with roughly 88% occurring only once. Broader study findings: Donors were largely white British and mainly female; clonal diversity was possibly underestimated. Recipients of AZD1222 seropositive at baseline numbered only 6 or 7. Spike was spanned by vaccine-associated CD4 TCRs, which were dominant at 160-218 and 743-854.

The V gene is TRBV19, the J gene TRBJ2-1; 9 nucleotides line up with TRBD1. The sequencing here drew on peripheral blood, taken 28 days after the second AZD1222 dose. This clonotype was sampled from an adult who received the AZD1222 COVID-19 vaccine. CDR3: CASSIEGQGQGEFF. The CDR3 DNA follows: TGTGCCAGTAGTATAGAGGGACAGGGCCAGGGGGAGTTCTTC.